The clone carrying this T cell receptor (beta chain) was seen more than once but under ten times. Its antigen is undetermined. The CDR3 sequence is 15 residues long. The ends lost 4 bases at V and 4 bases at J; junction bases unmatched: 8. The V gene's germline CDR1 is SGHVS and CDR2 FQNEAQ. The data stem from a study of beta chain features in type 1 diabetes. Findings and limits, study-wide: People with Type 1 diabetes carried modestly yet significantly shorter TCRB CDR3s in all four CD4+ subsets.

The study reverse transcribed the entire isolated RNA, so it sequenced expressed TCRB transcripts. Assay: immunoSEQ multiplex PCR; the TCRdb copy retains only in-frame clones and omits some. The data show approximately 360,000 clones, approximately 12% seen once. CD45RO/CCR7/CD25/CD127/CD95/CD27 sorting isolated CD4+ naive, central memory, regulatory and stem cell-like memory cells. The rearrangement links TRBV7-8 to TRBJ2-7; TRBD1 matches 9 bases. The material sequenced was naive CD4+ T cells from blood. The sequence derives from a woman under 30 with type 1 diabetes. This CDR3 reads CASSSEEGTGYEQYF. The CDR3 bases are TGTGCCAGCAGCTCGGAGGAAGGGACAGGGTACGAGCAGTACTTC.